A single T cell receptor beta chain is shown here with its context. Its antigen is unidentified. Unique molecular identifiers featured in how the TCRbeta library was prepared. TCRdb itself ran the PCR reads through MiXCR, one entry per CDR3 protein. The sample has 95,000 to 150,000 distinct CDR3 sequences; under 30% are singletons. The data belong to a study of T-cell reconstitution after alpha-beta-depleted transplantation in children. Study-wide findings and caveats: In patients about two months after transplant, alpha-beta T cells reportedly arose from several hundred expanded graft clones. It was newly produced T cells that mostly accounted for T-cell counts and diversity one year after transplant. From surviving recipient T cells and thymic progenitors came the high day-60 TCRbeta diversity observed in some patients.

This material consisted of PBMCs, mostly from graft donor cells, taken 180 days after TCRalphabeta/CD19-depleted stem cell transplant. The sequence came from a male patient aged 2 to 9 who had a stem cell transplant for chronic granulomatous disease, so the T cells may come from the graft donor.

The CDR3 DNA is TGTGCCAGCAGCCAGGGACCGGGGGGCTCCTACGAGCAGTACTTC. Protein: CASSQGPGGSYEQYF. The chain has TRBV14 and TRBJ2-7, with 7 bases fitting TRBD2. The V segment lost 3 bases and the J segment 0 bases; nucleotides outside the gene matches: 5. The CDR3 contains 15 residues. Germline lookup yields CDR1 SGHDN and CDR2 FVKESK.